This is a list of T cell receptor beta chains from one sample in a study of T cells in Graves' hyperthyroidism and ophthalmopathy. In TCRdb, the multiplex PCR reads were re-called with MiXCR into one record per CDR3 protein. Here the sample spans around 260,000 distinct CDR3 sequences, around a quarter being singletons. The source material was blood. These receptors originate from a man between 40 and 49 years old with Graves' hyperthyroidism that later progressed to Graves' ophthalmopathy. Each CDR3 is given with its conserved first and last residue. A D gene is named only where the DNA matches it firmly. Expanded clones are given a class, and other clones once, few, many or no size at all.

d_call	j_call	clone_size	v_call	cdr3_aa	cdr3_nt
TRBD1	TRBJ2-5	-	TRBV6-5	CASSHRPGQGIETQYF	TGTGCCAGCAGTCATCGACCGGGACAGGGTATAGAGACCCAGTACTTC
-	TRBJ2-7	many	TRBV2	CASRPGASIGEQYF	TGTGCCAGCAGGCCGGGGGCGTCAATAGGCGAGCAGTACTTC
-	TRBJ1-5	many	TRBV6-2/TRBV6-3	CASSYSRGSNQPQHF	TGTGCCAGCAGTTACTCGAGAGGGAGCAATCAGCCCCAGCATTTT
-	TRBJ1-1	few	TRBV20-1	CSARDRRRLNTEAFF	TGCAGTGCTAGAGATCGTCGGCGGCTGAACACTGAAGCTTTCTTT
TRBD1	TRBJ2-7	-	TRBV6-5	CASSWSQGAGSYEQYF	TGTGCCAGCAGTTGGTCCCAGGGGGCGGGGTCCTACGAGCAGTACTTC
TRBD1	TRBJ1-1	-	TRBV6-1	CASTGPGGASDEAFF	TGTGCCAGCACGGGGCCAGGGGGCGCTTCAGATGAAGCTTTCTTT
TRBD2	TRBJ2-5	many	TRBV28	CASSLKSGLAGGMTQYF	TGTGCCAGCAGTTTAAAGTCGGGACTAGCGGGAGGGATGACCCAGTACTTC
TRBD2	TRBJ2-7	-	TRBV29-1	CSVEDRLAGVVQYF	TGCAGCGTTGAAGATCGGCTAGCGGGAGTAGTGCAGTACTTC
-	TRBJ1-5	many	TRBV27	CASSLTGVRQPQHF	TGTGCCAGCAGTTTAACGGGGGTCAGGCAGCCCCAGCATTTT
-	TRBJ1-1	-	TRBV5-4	CASSLGPDPNTEAFF	TGTGCCAGCAGCTTAGGGCCAGACCCGAACACTGAAGCTTTCTTT
-	TRBJ2-5	many	TRBV20-1	CSARQYGLETQYF	TGCAGTGCCAGACAGTATGGGCTAGAGACCCAGTACTTC
-	TRBJ1-1	many	TRBV20-1	CSARVAQASPEAFF	TGCAGTGCTAGAGTAGCACAGGCCTCCCCTGAAGCTTTCTTT
-	TRBJ1-5	many	TRBV5-1	CASSLEGDGNQPQHF	TGCGCCAGCAGCTTGGAGGGTGATGGTAATCAGCCCCAGCATTTT
TRBD2	TRBJ2-5	many	TRBV9	CASSGARGGQYF	TGTGCCAGCAGCGGAGCCCGGGGGGGCCAGTACTTC
TRBD2	TRBJ2-1	few	TRBV29-1	CSARGTSGPNEQFF	TGCAGCGCCCGGGGGACTAGCGGTCCAAATGAGCAGTTCTTC
-	TRBJ2-2	many	TRBV6-5	CASSYSGSRNTGELFF	TGTGCCAGCAGTTACTCGGGATCCAGAAACACCGGGGAGCTGTTTTTT
-	TRBJ2-5	few	TRBV19	CASSPSPHRGTQYF	TGTGCCAGTAGTCCCTCCCCACACCGGGGGACCCAGTACTTC
-	TRBJ1-1	many	TRBV6-1	CATAGTVVSGTEAFF	TGTGCCACTGCCGGGACCGTAGTATCGGGCACTGAAGCTTTCTTT
-	TRBJ2-4	many	TRBV11-3	CASSRVKNIQYF	TGTGCCAGCAGTAGGGTCAAAAACATTCAGTACTTC
-	TRBJ2-7	-	TRBV6-2/TRBV6-3	CASSPHAEQYF	TGTGCCAGCAGTCCCCACGCCGAGCAGTACTTC
-	TRBJ2-5	many	TRBV6-5	CASTFASQETQYF	TGTGCCAGCACGTTTGCGTCCCAAGAGACCCAGTACTTC
TRBD2	TRBJ2-2	many	TRBV5-1	CASSPSGSEGELFF	TGCGCCAGCAGCCCTAGCGGGAGCGAAGGGGAGCTGTTTTTT
-	TRBJ2-3	-	TRBV24-1	CATSDANRADTQYF	TGTGCCACCAGTGACGCAAACAGGGCAGATACGCAGTATTTT
-	TRBJ1-1	many	TRBV2	CASIPLGGTEAFF	TGTGCCAGCATCCCGTTGGGGGGGACTGAAGCTTTCTTT
-	TRBJ2-7	many	TRBV10-3	CATGPKPYEQYF	TGTGCCACCGGGCCAAAACCCTACGAGCAGTACTTC
-	TRBJ2-5	many	TRBV3-1	CASSQRSLGETQYF	TGTGCCAGCAGCCAAAGGAGCCTCGGAGAGACCCAGTACTTC
TRBD1	TRBJ2-5	many	TRBV12-3/TRBV12-4	CASSPLGQGNQETQYF	TGTGCCAGCAGCCCGCTAGGACAGGGAAACCAAGAGACCCAGTACTTC
-	TRBJ1-2	many	TRBV12-3/TRBV12-4	CASTDTTNYGYTF	TGTGCCAGCACTGACACCACTAACTATGGCTACACCTTC
-	TRBJ1-1	-	TRBV20-1	CSARDLFPERPRNTEAFF	TGCAGTGCTAGAGATTTATTTCCAGAGCGACCAAGGAACACTGAAGCTTTCTTT
-	TRBJ2-6	many	TRBV7-3	CASSGRHYYSGANVLTF	TGTGCCAGCAGCGGGCGACATTACTACTCTGGGGCCAACGTCCTGACTTTC
-	TRBJ1-2	many	TRBV6-1	CASSASGGGPSNYGYTF	TGTGCCAGCAGTGCATCGGGGGGCGGTCCCTCTAACTATGGCTACACCTTC
-	TRBJ2-2	many	TRBV29-1	CSVVRGPNTGELFF	TGCAGCGTTGTCAGGGGCCCGAACACCGGGGAGCTGTTTTTT
TRBD2	TRBJ2-7	many	TRBV18	CASSPGSGGEQYF	TGTGCCAGCTCACCGGGATCGGGGGGCGAGCAGTACTTC
-	TRBJ2-7	once	TRBV6-1	CASSESIAIHEQYF	TGTGCCAGCAGTGAATCGATCGCCATCCACGAGCAGTACTTC
TRBD1	TRBJ1-3	many	TRBV28	CASSLPTGEGGNTIYF	TGTGCCAGCAGCCTCCCCACAGGGGAAGGTGGAAACACCATATATTTT
TRBD1	TRBJ2-7	-	TRBV20-1	CSARPYESRGLYEQYF	TGCAGTGCTAGACCCTATGAGAGCAGGGGGCTTTACGAGCAGTACTTC
-	TRBJ1-1	many	TRBV6-2/TRBV6-3	CASRSLRGWFTEAFF	TGTGCCAGCAGAAGCCTGAGAGGGTGGTTTACTGAAGCTTTCTTT
-	TRBJ1-1	many	TRBV7-8	CASSLWDVGEAFF	TGTGCCAGCAGCTTATGGGACGTCGGTGAAGCTTTCTTT
TRBD2	TRBJ2-7	many	TRBV7-9	CASSPPSGNDEQYF	TGTGCCAGCAGCCCTCCTAGCGGGAATGACGAGCAGTACTTC
-	TRBJ2-4	many	TRBV3-1	CASSDVLVSGLAKNIQYF	TGTGCCAGCAGCGACGTCCTCGTTAGCGGTTTAGCCAAAAACATTCAGTACTTC
-	TRBJ2-7	many	TRBV7-9	CASSLDKGRQYF	TGTGCCAGCAGCTTGGATAAGGGGAGGCAGTACTTC
-	TRBJ1-2	many	TRBV5-1	CASSAGLQEGYGYTF	TGCGCCAGCAGCGCCGGCTTACAGGAGGGCTATGGCTACACCTTC
-	TRBJ1-1	many	TRBV20-1	CSASEGAEAFF	TGCAGTGCTTCTGAGGGGGCTGAAGCTTTCTTT
-	TRBJ1-1	many	TRBV19	CASSITGWGPEAFF	TGTGCCAGTAGTATAACGGGTTGGGGGCCTGAAGCTTTCTTT
-	TRBJ2-7	many	TRBV3-1	CASSGMFYEQYF	TGTGCCAGCAGCGGGATGTTCTACGAGCAGTACTTC
-	TRBJ1-5	many	TRBV12-3/TRBV12-4	CASSLSTETNQPQHF	TGTGCCAGCAGTTTGAGTACGGAGACCAATCAGCCCCAGCATTTT
TRBD1	TRBJ1-1	-	TRBV30	CAWKIRDRRNTEAFF	TGTGCCTGGAAAATCCGGGACAGGCGGAACACTGAAGCTTTCTTT
TRBD1	TRBJ2-3	many	TRBV24-1	CATSVPGQGPDTQYF	TGTGCCACCAGTGTCCCGGGACAGGGACCAGATACGCAGTATTTT
-	TRBJ1-3	many	TRBV20-1	CSAAPGAGNTIYF	TGCAGTGCTGCCCCAGGGGCTGGAAACACCATATATTTT
-	TRBJ1-1	few	TRBV11-2	CASSLEKKTEAFF	TGTGCCAGCAGCTTAGAGAAGAAGACTGAAGCTTTCTTT
-	TRBJ2-4	many	TRBV12-3/TRBV12-4	CASSLEQYNIQYF	TGTGCCAGCAGTTTGGAGCAATACAACATTCAGTACTTC
-	TRBJ2-2	many	TRBV12-5	CASGLVGVGVARAGELFF	TGTGCTAGTGGTTTGGTCGGTGTGGGGGTCGCGAGGGCCGGGGAGCTGTTTTTT
TRBD2	TRBJ2-5	many	TRBV2	CASSEGTRGETQYF	TGTGCCAGCAGTGAGGGGACTAGAGGCGAGACCCAGTACTTC
TRBD2	TRBJ2-1	many	TRBV6-5	CATRLAGGNYNEQFF	TGTGCCACTCGACTAGCGGGAGGTAATTACAATGAGCAGTTCTTC
-	TRBJ2-7	many	TRBV5-1	CASSLSSGIEQYF	TGCGCCAGCAGCTTGAGTTCAGGGATCGAGCAGTACTTC
TRBD1	TRBJ1-1	-	TRBV6-1	CASSEFDRATEAFF	TGTGCCAGCAGTGAATTTGACAGGGCAACTGAAGCTTTCTTT
-	TRBJ2-7	many	TRBV3-1	CASRKAGEGSYEQYF	TGTGCCAGCAGGAAAGCGGGTGAAGGCTCCTACGAGCAGTACTTC
TRBD2	TRBJ2-2	many	TRBV20-1	CSAPGTSGSPDGELFF	TGCAGTGCACCCGGGACTAGCGGGAGCCCAGACGGGGAGCTGTTTTTT